The 2 T cell receptor beta chains listed next were all sequenced from one sample in a study of early T cells in non-severe SARS-CoV-2 infection. TCRdb analysed the 5' RACE reads with MiXCR anew, one entry per CDR3 protein. The sample carries more than 30,000 distinct CDR3 sequences, about 5.3% recorded once. Input material: whole blood. These receptors all stem from an adult who was a healthcare worker with PCR-confirmed SARS-CoV-2 infection or an uninfected control (not recorded which).

This clonotype was found many times. The rearrangement uses TRBV6-5 and TRBJ1-5; D is undetermined. Germline V gives CDR1 MNHEY, CDR2 SVGAGI. The CDR3 loop spans 16 amino acids. The V and J ends lost 7 bases and 2 bases respectively, with 18 bases between them. CDR3 sequence (DNA): TGTGCCAGCATCAAACCCCCCGGGGTGGGCAATCAGCCCCAGCATTTT. Residues: CASIKPPGVGNQPQHF.

At least ten counts were recorded for this clonotype. This rearrangement joins TRBV11-2 to TRBJ2-2; tentatively, D is TRBD1 (6 bases). Looked up from germline, CDR1 is SGHAT and CDR2 is FQNNGV. Trimming took off 1 base at V and 7 bases at J, with 13 bases between the two ends. The CDR3 is made up of 15 amino acids. CDR3 loop: CASSLVLGAGGELFF. CDR3 DNA sequence: TGTGCCAGCAGCTTAGTCCTGGGGGCCGGCGGGGAGCTGTTTTTT.